This T cell receptor (beta chain) was profiled in a study of T-cell memory formation after mild COVID-19 (dated by TCRdb to 2020 to 2023). In terms of the full investigation: TCR sequence clusters from the two donors were found to be largely donor specific. T-cell clones expanding and contracting after mild COVID-19 in two donors were tracked by longitudinal TCRalpha and TCRbeta repertoire sequencing. The cohort comprised two young, previously healthy adult volunteers, one female and one male.

What the work shows at the level of the full study, not this receptor alone: The second-wave clones that peaked on day 37 were not confirmed to be SARS-CoV-2 specific. The detection of some responding clones in pre-infection memory suggests that pre-existing cross-reactive memory T cells joined the SARS-CoV-2 response. Only two mild cases were covered in the study, and larger cohorts including severe cases with pre-infection samples were considered necessary. Contracting CD4+ clones were found mainly in CM and EM memory subsets, while CD8+ clones were enriched in EMRA. From day 15 to 85, contracting clones showed balanced CD4/CD8 phenotypes, whereas a second wave of clones that expanded from day 15 to 37 leaned towards CD4+.

The instrument given in TCRdb is Illumina NovaSeq 6000. TCRalpha and TCRbeta cDNA libraries were constructed by 5'RACE with constant-segment primers, with sample barcodes and unique molecular identifiers being introduced. Trizol reagent was used to extract RNA from every sample. Amplification of the libraries took two PCR steps, and the second step added a second sample barcode plus Illumina TruSeq adapters. Sequencing of the libraries was done on an Illumina NovaSeq, producing 2 x 150 bp paired-end reads. The original methods were these. With migec v1.2.7, reads were demultiplexed and then collapsed into UMI-guided consensus sequences. Using mixcr v2.1.11, UMI consensuses were aligned to TRA and TRB V and J templates and then assembled into clonotypes. A clonotype was counted as expanded or contracted only when both edgeR and NoisET called the clonotype significant, with the noise models trained on biological replicates. For edgeR calls, the thresholds were a false discovery rate-adjusted p below 0.01 and a log2 fold-change of 1. As an exploratory analysis of dynamics, PCA with hierarchical clustering was applied to max-normalized trajectories of the 1000 most abundant clonotypes. Separately sequenced CD4+ and CD8+ repertoires were used to assign a CD4 or CD8 phenotype to each responding clone. Using fastp trimming at Q25 and MiXCR clonotype assembly, TCRdb reanalyzed the public sequencing data and kept in-frame beta chains. Each record represents a unique CDR3 protein, reported with the most common genes and DNA among its rows. TCRdb's processing, not the study's, gives the V and J calls here. The sample records tens of thousands of distinct CDR3 sequences, roughly 14% of which are singletons. In total, the top ten clones hold 30% to 35% of the sample.

Trimming at the junction amounts to 2 bases on V and 0 bases on J, and the germline ends lie 7 bases apart. The cysteine opens and the phenylalanine closes a CDR3 of 14 amino acids. The read is trimmed to its CDR3 DNA, 42 bases read in frame from base 1. PBMCs were isolated by Ficoll-Paque density gradient centrifugation. About this clonotype itself: This receptor's antigen is unknown. Within one base of it there is no much larger clone, and no base qualities were kept.

Here the chain combines TRBV12-3 or TRBV12-4 and TRBJ1-1, with no confident D gene call. This TCR derives from an adult woman who had mild COVID-19 (a few samples of this study predate the infection). The sample titles of this study are shuffled in the database, so cell type and time point are left out; the donor was told from shared clones. Sequences were obtained from PBMCs or a T cell subset sorted from them (not recorded which). The CDR3 here reads CASSLSPVNTEAFF. The nucleotide sequence is TGTGCCAGCAGTTTAAGTCCTGTGAACACTGAAGCTTTCTTT.